The rows below give T cell receptor beta chains drawn from one sample of a study of shared clonotypes between healthy human individuals. Clones were sequenced by immunoSEQ multiplex PCR, and TCRdb holds only the in-frame ones, with some missing. The top ten clones hold around 1.4% of a sample with around 1 million clones, 70% to 85% of them seen once. Sequencing was done on a sample of memory CD4+ T cells sorted from blood. The receptors originated from a young man in good health. The CDR3 runs from the conserved cysteine through the conserved F or W. D genes are given only for firm matches. Size tells how often a clone was seen (once, few, many) or the class of an expanded clone, and some rows leave it out.

few	-	TRBJ1-1	TRBV30	TGTGCCTGGAGTAGGGAGTCAGGGACTGAAGCTTTCTTT	CAWSRESGTEAFF
-	TRBD2	TRBJ2-1	TRBV19	TGTGCCAGTAGTATGACCCTAGCGGGGGAGGCTGAGCAGTTCTTC	CASSMTLAGEAEQFF
-	-	TRBJ2-1	TRBV10-3	TGTGCCATCAGTGAGCTACTAGCCTCCAATGAGCAGTTCTTC	CAISELLASNEQFF
-	-	TRBJ1-5	TRBV6-1	TGTGCCAGCAGCGTACGGGGCGGTTATCAGCCCCAGCATTTT	CASSVRGGYQPQHF
-	-	TRBJ1-6	TRBV5-1	TGCGCCAGCAGCTTGGCCCGGGGAAATTCACCCCTCCACTTT	CASSLARGNSPLHF
-	-	TRBJ2-7	TRBV19	TGTGCCAGTAGTATCGGGGGCGAGCAGTACTTC	CASSIGGEQYF
-	TRBD2	TRBJ2-3	TRBV4-3	TGCGCCAGCAGCCTTACGGGGGGGACAGATACGCAGTATTTT	CASSLTGGTDTQYF
-	TRBD1	TRBJ1-1	TRBV9	TGTGCCAGCAGCGCTGGGGACAGGTGGAACACTGAAGCTTTCTTT	CASSAGDRWNTEAFF
-	-	TRBJ2-1	TRBV6-1	TGTGCCAGCAGTGAACAGCCCAACAATGAGCAGTTCTTC	CASSEQPNNEQFF
-	TRBD2	TRBJ2-7	TRBV10-3	TGTGCCATCGGGACTAGCGGCCACGAGCAGTACTTC	CAIGTSGHEQYF
-	TRBD1	TRBJ2-7	TRBV5-1	TGCGCCAGCAGTCCCGGGACAGGGGTCTACGAGCAGTACTTC	CASSPGTGVYEQYF
-	-	TRBJ1-1	TRBV30	TGTGCCTGGAGTGTTGGCAGGGTGGTGAACACTGAAGCTTTCTTT	CAWSVGRVVNTEAFF
-	-	TRBJ2-5	TRBV29-1	TGCAGCGTTGAAAAGGGGACTGGGGGGGCTGAGACCCAGTACTTC	CSVEKGTGGAETQYF
-	-	TRBJ2-1	TRBV5-6	TGTGCCAGCAGCTTGAGTGGGAATGAGCAGTTCTTC	CASSLSGNEQFF
once	TRBD1	TRBJ1-2	TRBV18	TGTGCCAGCTCAGGACAGGGCTTGATGATTTCTGGCTACACCTTC	CASSGQGLMISGYTF
-	-	TRBJ1-4	TRBV20-1	TGCAGTGCTAAAACAGGGGAAAAACTGTTTTTT	CSAKTGEKLFF
-	-	TRBJ2-5	TRBV7-9	TGTGCCAGCAGTGCCGGACAGCCGGGGGAGACCCAGTACTTC	CASSAGQPGETQYF
many	-	TRBJ1-5	TRBV5-1	TGCGCCAGCAGCTTGGACGGGACCCCCAATCAGCCCCAGCATTTT	CASSLDGTPNQPQHF
-	-	TRBJ2-1	TRBV7-2	TGTGCCAGCAGCTTAGCAGCGTATGATAATGAGCAGTTCTTC	CASSLAAYDNEQFF
-	-	TRBJ2-7	TRBV28	TGTGCCAGCAGTTTATCAACAGGGTCGGGGAGCTCCTACGAGCAGTACTTC	CASSLSTGSGSSYEQYF
-	TRBD1	TRBJ1-4	TRBV2	TGTGCCAGCCGTAGGGACAGTAATGAAAAACTGTTTTTT	CASRRDSNEKLFF
-	-	TRBJ1-2	TRBV5-6	TGTGCCAGCAGCTTGGGGAGGCAGGCCTATGGCTACACCTTC	CASSLGRQAYGYTF
-	TRBD1	TRBJ1-5	TRBV19	TGTGCCAGTATAACTAGGACAGGGAGCAATCAGCCCCAGCATTTT	CASITRTGSNQPQHF
once	-	TRBJ1-1	TRBV19	TGTGCCAGTAGTGTCACGGCAGGGAGGGACACTGAAGCTTTCTTT	CASSVTAGRDTEAFF
once	-	TRBJ1-5	TRBV18	TGTGCCAGCTCACCACAAACAGGGAGCAATCAGCCCCAGCATTTT	CASSPQTGSNQPQHF
-	-	TRBJ2-2	TRBV12-5	TGTGCTAGTGGTAGGAATACCGGGGAGCTGTTTTTT	CASGRNTGELFF
-	-	TRBJ2-7	TRBV10-1	TGCGCCAGCAGTGATCAGCCAGGGTCCGGCGAGCAGTACTTC	CASSDQPGSGEQYF
once	-	TRBJ1-2	TRBV4-1	TGCGCCAGCAGCCAAGACGTATTTGGTGGATGGTACGGCTACACCTTC	CASSQDVFGGWYGYTF
-	-	TRBJ1-2	TRBV9	TGTGCCAGCAGCGTAGATGAGGGCCCTTACTATGGCTACACCTTC	CASSVDEGPYYGYTF
once	-	TRBJ2-1	TRBV12-1	TGTGCCAGCAGCCGCCCCGGCCGGGGTCCCTGGGACAATGAGCAGTTCTTC	CASSRPGRGPWDNEQFF
-	-	TRBJ1-2	TRBV18	TGTGCCAGCTCACCACCTGACAACTATGGCTACACCTTC	CASSPPDNYGYTF
-	-	TRBJ1-1	TRBV20-1	TGCAGTGCGGACCAGGGTGTGGCAGCTTTCTTT	CSADQGVAAFF
-	TRBD1	TRBJ2-2	TRBV6-5	TGTGCCAGCAGTTATTCACAGGGGGCAGGGACCGGGGAGCTGTTTTTT	CASSYSQGAGTGELFF
once	-	TRBJ2-3	TRBV11-3	TGTGCCAGCAGCTTAGGAGATACGCAGTATTTT	CASSLGDTQYF
-	-	TRBJ1-6	TRBV6-6	TGTGCCGGTACATCCTCTAGCTCCTATAATTCACCCCTCCACTTT	CAGTSSSSYNSPLHF
-	TRBD2	TRBJ2-2	TRBV4-2	TGTGCCAGCAGTCTAGAGGCTAGCGGGGGGGCCACCGGGGAGCTGTTTTTT	CASSLEASGGATGELFF
few	-	TRBJ1-1	TRBV19	TGTGCCAGTAGTATTCGGGGACAGAACACTGAAGCTTTCTTT	CASSIRGQNTEAFF
-	TRBD1	TRBJ1-3	TRBV7-9	TGTGCCAGCAGCTTAGGAGGGACAGACAACACCATATATTTT	CASSLGGTDNTIYF
once	-	TRBJ2-5	TRBV5-1	TGCGCCAGCAGCTTCGGGACATTAGGGGAGACCCAGTACTTC	CASSFGTLGETQYF
once	-	TRBJ2-5	TRBV6-6	TGTGCCAGCAAGGGCAGCACGGAGACCCAGTACTTC	CASKGSTETQYF
-	TRBD2	TRBJ2-1	TRBV7-8	TGTGCCAGCAGCTCCGCGACTAGCGGGAGGGCGATTGAGCAGTTCTTC	CASSSATSGRAIEQFF
once	TRBD1	TRBJ1-1	TRBV7-2	TGTGCCAGCAGCTTGGGACAGTCGAACACTGAAGCTTTCTTT	CASSLGQSNTEAFF
-	-	TRBJ2-5	TRBV6-1	TGTGCCAGCAGGGACTCCCAAAGGGTCCAAGAGACCCAGTACTTC	CASRDSQRVQETQYF
many	-	TRBJ2-7	TRBV30	TGTGCCTGGAGACTTCGCCGGTCCCTGGGGTACGAGCAGTACTTC	CAWRLRRSLGYEQYF
-	-	TRBJ2-1	TRBV18	TGTGCCAGCTCATCTTTCGGAAATGAGCAGTTCTTC	CASSSFGNEQFF
-	TRBD1	TRBJ2-7	TRBV2	TGTGCCAGTTGGACAGGGGAACACGAGCAGTACTTC	CASWTGEHEQYF
-	-	TRBJ2-4	TRBV2	TGTGCCAGCAGCCGAGACTGGGTCTTGGCCAAAAACATTCAGTACTTC	CASSRDWVLAKNIQYF
-	-	TRBJ1-4	TRBV5-4	TGTGCCACCGGATCAGAGGTTACTAATGAAAAACTGTTTTTT	CATGSEVTNEKLFF
-	-	TRBJ2-5	TRBV5-4	TGTGCCAGCAGCTTGTATGCGGGTAGGGAGACCCAGTACTTC	CASSLYAGRETQYF